Listed below are T cell receptor beta chains from one sample, sequenced in a study of cytomegalovirus exposure and HLA in healthy donors. TCRdb's table, derived via immunoSEQ multiplex PCR, lists solely in-frame clones and lacks some. The sample consists of some 190,000 clones, 70% to 80% of them appearing once. Source material: PBMCs. Receptor source: a man between 18 and 35 years old in good health and CMV-seronegative. CDR3s include the opening cysteine and the closing phenylalanine or tryptophan. D genes are given only for firm matches. Not all rows give a size; the values are once, few, many and, for expanded clones, a class.

j_call | v_call | clone_size | d_call | cdr3_nt | cdr3_aa
TRBJ1-5 | TRBV4-1 | few | NA | TGCGCCAGCAGCCAAGAAGTTACAGGCAATCAGCCCCAGCATTTT | CASSQEVTGNQPQHF
TRBJ1-1 | TRBV19 | NA | TRBD1 | TGTGCCAGTAGTATTGCGGGACAGCAGAACACTGAAGCTTTCTTT | CASSIAGQQNTEAFF
TRBJ1-3 | TRBV30 | NA | NA | TGTGCCTGGAGTAAACAGATAGGAAACACCATATATTTT | CAWSKQIGNTIYF
TRBJ2-5 | TRBV15 | NA | NA | TGTGCCACCAGCAGAGTAAGCAAAGAGACCCAGTACTTC | CATSRVSKETQYF
TRBJ2-3 | TRBV29-1 | once | NA | TGCAGCGTTTATCAAGGGCAGGGAAAGACAGATACGCAGTATTTT | CSVYQGQGKTDTQYF
TRBJ2-3 | TRBV19 | NA | NA | TGTGCCAGTAGTATAGGGTTAGCAGATACGCAGTATTTT | CASSIGLADTQYF
TRBJ2-1 | TRBV19 | NA | TRBD2 | TGTGCCAGTAGTCCAGGGACTAGCGGGAGGGGCTACAATGAGCAGTTCTTC | CASSPGTSGRGYNEQFF
TRBJ1-6 | TRBV28 | NA | TRBD1 | TGTGCCAGCAGTATCCGGGACAGGGGGATCGATTCACCCCTCCACTTT | CASSIRDRGIDSPLHF
TRBJ2-5 | TRBV4-1 | NA | TRBD2 | TGCGCCAGCAGCCAAGATGGCGGGGGGCTGGAAGAGACCCAGTACTTC | CASSQDGGGLEETQYF
TRBJ1-1 | TRBV27 | NA | NA | TGTGCCAGCAGTCCCCGACTCATGAAGAACACTGAAGCTTTCTTT | CASSPRLMKNTEAFF
TRBJ2-1 | TRBV7-9 | NA | NA | TGTGCCAGCAGCTTGGCGGGGATCTCCTACAATGAGCAGTTCTTC | CASSLAGISYNEQFF
TRBJ1-6 | TRBV7-8 | NA | NA | TGTGCCAGCAGCTTAGGCGGGTCCTATAATTCACCCCTCCACTTT | CASSLGGSYNSPLHF
TRBJ1-1 | TRBV14 | once | NA | TGTGCCAGCAGCCAACGGGAGTACATGAACACTGAAGCTTTCTTT | CASSQREYMNTEAFF
TRBJ2-7 | TRBV21-1 | NA | NA | TGTGCCAGCAGCAAAGAGGCTAGCGGGGGCGAGGGCAGCGAGCAGTACTTC | CASSKEASGGEGSEQYF
TRBJ2-1 | TRBV28 | NA | TRBD1 | TGTGCCAGCAGTGGAACCGGGACAGGCTACAATGAGCAGTTCTTC | CASSGTGTGYNEQFF
TRBJ2-5 | TRBV5-1 | NA | NA | TGCGCCAGCAGCTTGGTCGAGAGCGGACAAGAGACCCAGTACTTC | CASSLVESGQETQYF
TRBJ2-7 | TRBV11-3 | NA | TRBD1 | TGTGCCAGCAGCTCGGGACAGGGTTCCTACGAGCAGTACTTC | CASSSGQGSYEQYF
TRBJ2-1 | TRBV9 | NA | TRBD2 | TGTGCCAGCAGCCCCTGGGGGGGCTCCTACAATGAGCAGTTCTTC | CASSPWGGSYNEQFF
TRBJ2-7 | TRBV4-1 | few | TRBD1 | TGCGCCAGCAGCCAAATAGGGACAGGGGTCGAGCAGTACTTC | CASSQIGTGVEQYF
TRBJ1-4 | TRBV5-4 | NA | NA | TGTGCCAGCAGCCATGAGGCAGGGGTTGGGGAAAAACTGTTTTTT | CASSHEAGVGEKLFF